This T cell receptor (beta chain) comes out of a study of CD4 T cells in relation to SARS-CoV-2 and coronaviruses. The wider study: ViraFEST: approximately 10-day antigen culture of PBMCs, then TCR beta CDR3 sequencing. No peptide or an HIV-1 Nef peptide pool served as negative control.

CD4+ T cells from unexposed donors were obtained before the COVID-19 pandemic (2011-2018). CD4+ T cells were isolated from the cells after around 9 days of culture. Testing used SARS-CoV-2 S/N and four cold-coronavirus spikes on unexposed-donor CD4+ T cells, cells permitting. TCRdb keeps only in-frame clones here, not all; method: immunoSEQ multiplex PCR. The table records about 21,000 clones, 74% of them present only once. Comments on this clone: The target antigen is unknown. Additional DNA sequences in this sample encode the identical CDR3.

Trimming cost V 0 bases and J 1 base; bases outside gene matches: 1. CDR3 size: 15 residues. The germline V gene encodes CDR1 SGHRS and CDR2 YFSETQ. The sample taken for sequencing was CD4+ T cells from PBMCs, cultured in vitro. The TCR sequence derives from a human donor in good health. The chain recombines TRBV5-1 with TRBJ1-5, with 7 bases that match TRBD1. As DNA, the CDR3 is TGCGCCAGCAGCTTGGGGGGACAGAGCAATCAGCCCCAGCATTTT. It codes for CASSLGGQSNQPQHF.